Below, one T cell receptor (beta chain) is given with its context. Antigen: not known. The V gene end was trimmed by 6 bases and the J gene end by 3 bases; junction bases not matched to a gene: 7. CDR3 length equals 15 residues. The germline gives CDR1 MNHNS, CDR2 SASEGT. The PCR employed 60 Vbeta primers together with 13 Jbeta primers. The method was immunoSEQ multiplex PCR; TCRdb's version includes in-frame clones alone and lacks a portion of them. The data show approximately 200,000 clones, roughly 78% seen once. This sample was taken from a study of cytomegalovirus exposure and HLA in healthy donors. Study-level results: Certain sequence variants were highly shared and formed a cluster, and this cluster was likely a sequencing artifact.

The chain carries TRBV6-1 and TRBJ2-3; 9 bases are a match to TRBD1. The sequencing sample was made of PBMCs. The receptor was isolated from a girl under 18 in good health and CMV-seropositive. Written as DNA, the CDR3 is TGTGCCAGCAGGCCGGGGACAGGGCCTACAGATACGCAGTATTTT. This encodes CASRPGTGPTDTQYF.